The clone carrying this TCR beta chain was found a few times. Its antigen is not known. The CDR3 length is 17 residues. Per germline, CDR1 SGHRS and CDR2 YFSETQ. V dropped 0 bases and J dropped 7; count of bases not matched to a gene: 14. The PCR employed 60 Vbeta primers together with 13 Jbeta primers. Repertoires were generated with immunoSEQ multiplex PCR, while TCRdb's copy carries only in-frame clones and drops some. In the table there are around 130,000 clones, over 8.5% of which are singletons. The sample originates from a study of cytomegalovirus exposure and HLA in healthy donors. General study points: Altogether, about 160 TCR beta chains were recorded as cytomegalovirus-associated. It was confirmed in vitro that three of the CMV-associated chains were specific for CMV antigens.

The TCR originated in a woman aged 40 to 55 in good health and CMV-seropositive. Sequencing was done on a sample of PBMCs. The genes are TRBV5-1 and TRBJ1-2; the match to TRBD1 covers 8 bases. The CDR3 DNA reads TGCGCCAGCAGCTTGGTCCCTGGGGCAGGGGGCGCGTCTGGCTACACCTTC. Translation gives CASSLVPGAGGASGYTF.